The clone carrying this T cell receptor (beta chain) was counted once. Noted treatment: oral pan-JAK inhibitor, 5-10 mg twice daily. From alopecia areata patients, lesional scalp punch biopsies and peripheral blood were collected. Trimming took 6 bases from V and 8 from J; bases not matched to a gene: 9. CDR1 SQVTM and CDR2 ANQGSEA come from the germline V gene. This CDR3 spans 13 amino acids. cDNA serving as the sequencing template came from extracted, reverse transcribed RNA. Sequencing used immunoSEQ multiplex PCR; TCRdb keeps in-frame clones, though not all of them. The sample lists about 210,000 clones, 35% to 45% seen once, with around 0.48% in the top ten. The data were taken from a study of CD8+ T cells in alopecia areata.

The source material was CD4+ T cells sorted from blood, sampled between weeks 30 and 35, from a patient treated with tofacitinib. This receptor was taken from a human donor with alopecia areata. V and J are TRBV29-1 and TRBJ1-4, with 7 bases lining up with TRBD1. CDR3 region: CSVSEGAGEKLFF. CDR3 nucleotide sequence: TGCAGCGTCTCGGAGGGGGCAGGCGAAAAACTGTTTTTT.